Below are 27 T cell receptor beta chains sequenced from a single sample in a study of cytotoxic CD8 clonotypes in ibrutinib-treated CLL. Produced via immunoSEQ multiplex PCR; TCRdb's table is partial and in-frame only. Among approximately 200,000 clones listed, over 55% were seen once. The material sequenced was PBMCs, taken after 24 months of ibrutinib treatment. The receptor set was obtained from a human donor with chronic lymphocytic leukemia.

This chain links TRBV19 with TRBJ1-2; D unresolved. The CDR3 covers 14 residues. V lost 4 bases and J 7 bases, leaving 16 bases between the germline ends. CDR1 and CDR2 (germline): LNHDA, SQIVND (reference sequence). CDR3 region: CASSNLAASLGYTF. The CDR3 DNA reads as TGTGCCAGTAGTAACCTTGCGGCAAGTCTTGGCTACACCTTC.

DNA of the CDR3: TGTGCCAGCAGTTTCTGGGCTAGCGGGAATAACGGGGAGCTGTTTTTT. Amino acids: CASSFWASGNNGELFF. The chain has TRBV27 and TRBJ2-2; 9 nucleotides match TRBD2. CDR3 length equals 16 residues. V lost 3 bases to trimming and J lost 7 bases; unmatched junction nucleotides: 9. Germline loops: CDR1 MNHEY, CDR2 SMNVEV (reference sequence).

This clone was seen a single time. V gene TRBV6-1 combines with J gene TRBJ2-2; 11 nucleotides agree with TRBD2. The ends lost 7 bases at V and 5 bases at J; junction bases unmatched: 6. Germline CDR1 MNHNS, CDR2 SASEGT. The CDR3 has 15 residues. CDR3: CASKLAGEETGELFF. CDR3 bases: TGTGCCAGCAAACTAGCGGGAGAGGAAACCGGGGAGCTGTTTTTT.

The chain combines TRBV30 with TRBJ1-5; D might be TRBD1 (6 bases). V lost 5 bases to trimming and J lost 4 bases, with 12 bases between them. Germline CDR1 GTSNPN, CDR2 SVGIG (reference sequence). The CDR3 covers 13 residues. The CDR3 DNA reads as TGTGCCTGGTCGACAGGTATTAATCAGCCCCAGCATTTT. It encodes CAWSTGINQPQHF.

The chain couples TRBV7-8 to TRBJ2-7, with D uncertain. The CDR3 has 14 residues. V was shortened by 0 bases and J by 0 bases, with 6 bases between the two germline ends. Germline V gives CDR1 SGHVS, CDR2 FQNEAQ. The CDR3 region has the DNA TGTGCCAGCAGCTTAGCAGCCAACTCCTACGAGCAGTACTTC. Translating it yields CASSLAANSYEQYF. The whole variable domain, remainder taken from reference TRBV7-8 and TRBJ2-7, is GAGVSQSPRYKVAKRGQDVALRCDPISGHVSLFWYQQALGQGPEFLTYFQNEAQLDKSGLPSDRFFAERPEGSVSTLKIQRTQQEDSAVYLCASSLAANSYEQYFGPGTRLTVT.

The chain links TRBV5-6 to TRBJ2-5; weak D call: TRBD2 (5 bases). Germline V CDR1 and CDR2: SGHDT, YYEEEE. V was shortened by 6 bases and J by 4 bases, with 7 bases between the two germline ends. This CDR3 has 11 residues. CDR3 protein: CASNEGETQYF. The CDR3 DNA reads TGTGCCAGCAACGAGGGAGAGACCCAGTACTTC.

The chain couples TRBV6-1 to TRBJ2-7, with D unresolved. Germline V CDR1 and CDR2: MNHNS, SASEGT. This CDR3 has 13 residues. V gave up 5 bases and J gave up 5 bases, with 13 bases separating them. CDR3 nucleotides: TGTGCCAGCAGTAGGGCCGTCAAGCACGAGCAGTACTTC. Amino acids: CASSRAVKHEQYF.

The genes are TRBV29-1 and TRBJ1-1; D remains unclear. Deletions cut 4 bases from V and 4 bases from J, with 7 bases between. This CDR3 contains 11 residues. Germline V gene lookup returns CDR1 SQVTM and CDR2 ANQGSEA. As DNA, the CDR3 is TGCAGCGTTGGGACGTTCACTGAAGCTTTCTTT. Its protein product is CSVGTFTEAFF.

As DNA, the CDR3 is TGTGCCAGCAGCTTAGACCTATTGAGCGGGAGGTCCGGGGAGCTGTTTTTT. Translation gives CASSLDLLSGRSGELFF. The chain joins TRBV11-2 to TRBJ2-2; 9 bases agree with TRBD2. This CDR3 region has 17 residues. Germline CDR1 reads SGHAT; CDR2 reads FQNNGV. V lost 0 bases, J lost 6 bases, and 8 bases stayed unmatched. The complete variable domain, with remaining parts taken from reference TRBV11-2 and TRBJ2-2, reads EAGVAQSPRYKIIEKRQSVAFWCNPISGHATLYWYQQILGQGPKLLIQFQNNGVVDDSQLPKDRFSAERLKGVDSTLKIQPAKLEDSAVYLCASSLDLLSGRSGELFFGEGSRLTVL.

The V call is TRBV6-1, the J call TRBJ2-7; 8 bases map to TRBD1. This CDR3 spans 14 amino acids. Germline loops: CDR1 MNHNS, CDR2 SASEGT. The V and J ends lost 6 bases and 7 bases, in that order; junction bases with no gene match: 11. In DNA form, the CDR3 reads TGTGCCAGCAGCCTGACGGACAGGGACAGAGAGCAGTACTTC. It is translated as CASSLTDRDREQYF.

The chain is built from TRBV7-3 and TRBJ2-3, with 8 bases fitting TRBD2. Germline V lookup: CDR1 SGHTA, CDR2 FQGTGA. The trim removed 3 bases at V and 4 bases at J, leaving 9 bases unmatched. The CDR3 covers 16 residues. The CDR3 nucleotides are TGTGCCAGCAGCTTGGGTAGCGGGACTGTACCAGATACGCAGTATTTT. Its translation is CASSLGSGTVPDTQYF.

The chain couples TRBV27 to TRBJ2-3; maybe TRBD2 (6 bases). CDR3 length: 15 residues. V lost 2 bases to trimming and J lost 1 base, with 10 bases between them. CDR1 is MNHEY and CDR2 is SMNVEV in the germline V gene (reference sequence). In DNA form, the CDR3 reads TGTGCCAGCAGTTTAGCGGGACCCCGCACAGATACGCAGTATTTT. It specifies CASSLAGPRTDTQYF.

V gene TRBV19 combines with J gene TRBJ2-5; D possibly corresponds to TRBD1 (6 bases). This CDR3 contains 15 residues. Germline V gene sequence: CDR1 LNHDA, CDR2 SQIVND (reference sequence). Trimming stripped 6 bases from V and 4 bases from J, with 18 bases between. CDR3 sequence: CASRIQGFGSETQYF. The CDR3 DNA sequence: TGTGCCAGTAGAATACAGGGATTCGGGTCAGAGACCCAGTACTTC.

The chain uses TRBV15 and TRBJ2-7; D is possibly TRBD1 (5 bases). CDR1 and CDR2 (germline): LNHNV, YYDKDF (reference sequence). The V and J ends lost 0 bases and 4 bases respectively, with 7 bases between them. The CDR3 runs 13 residues. The CDR3 DNA is TGTGCCACCAGCAGAGATACAGGTTACGAGCAGTACTTC. Translation: CATSRDTGYEQYF.

This clone occurred once. CDR3 sequence reads: CASSFAGNTEAFF. CDR3 in DNA: TGTGCCAGCAGCTTCGCGGGGAACACTGAAGCTTTCTTT. This chain connects TRBV5-8 to TRBJ1-1; D gene ambiguous. The V gene lost 2 bases and the J gene lost 1 base, with 6 bases spanning the gap. Per the germline V gene, CDR1 is SGHTS and CDR2 is YDEGEE. This CDR3 contains 13 residues.

J is TRBJ1-1 and V is TRBV7-9; the D is unclear. V was pared by 6 bases and J by 5 bases, with 16 bases between. Looked up from germline, CDR1 is SEHNR and CDR2 is FQNEAQ (reference sequence). The CDR3 runs 14 residues. CDR3 sequence (DNA): TGTGCCAGCAGTGACGGTGCGTTTCTGACTGAAGCTTTCTTT. This encodes CASSDGAFLTEAFF. Complete variable domain (other parts from reference TRBV7-9 and TRBJ1-1): DTGVSQNPRHKITKRGQNVTFRCDPISEHNRLYWYRQTLGQGPEFLTYFQNEAQLEKSRLLSDRFSAERPKGSFSTLEIQRTEQGDSAMYLCASSDGAFLTEAFFGQGTRLTVV.

This clone was seen more than once but under ten times. The chain carries TRBV9 and TRBJ2-5; D unresolved. This CDR3 is 13 amino acids long. Trimming shortened V by 0 bases and J by 0 bases, and 3 bases separated the two germline ends. Germline assignment: CDR1 SGDLS and CDR2 YYNGEE. CDR3 sequence (DNA): TGTGCCAGCAGCGTAGACCACCAAGAGACCCAGTACTTC. Translated, it gives CASSVDHQETQYF.

The chain is built from TRBV15 and TRBJ2-3, with 7 bases aligning to TRBD2. From germline, CDR1 is LNHNV and CDR2 YYDKDF (reference sequence). V trimming: 1 base; J trimming: 2 bases; junction bases outside the gene matches: 6. The CDR3 totals 16 residues. CDR3 sequence (DNA): TGTGCCACCAGCAGAGCCCTAGCGGCGTACACAGATACGCAGTATTTT. This translates into CATSRALAAYTDTQYF.

V usage is TRBV30 and J usage is TRBJ1-3; D unresolved. CDR3 length: 13 residues. V was cut by 5 bases and J by 2 bases, with 10 bases left in between. Germline loops: CDR1 GTSNPN, CDR2 SVGIG (reference sequence). CDR3 amino acids: CAWCAGTGNTIYF. The CDR3 region has the DNA TGTGCCTGGTGCGCCGGGACTGGAAACACCATATATTTT.

This sequence joins TRBV27 and TRBJ2-1; 7 nucleotides agree with TRBD1. CDR1 is MNHEY and CDR2 is SMNVEV in the germline V gene (reference sequence). The CDR3 sequence is 14 residues long. Trimming took 4 bases from V and 5 from J; bases not matched to a gene: 5. CDR3 DNA: TGTGCCAGCAGTTCCCGGGACAGCCACAATGAGCAGTTCTTC. Encoded protein: CASSSRDSHNEQFF.

The chain combines TRBV2 with TRBJ2-1, with TRBD2 matching over 8 bases. Germline values: CDR1 SNHLY, CDR2 FYNNEI. The CDR3 covers 15 residues. The V gene end was trimmed by 5 bases and the J gene end by 6 bases; junction bases not matched to a gene: 9. Written as DNA, the CDR3 is TGTGCCAGCAGTCCGTTTCTAGCGGGCGTCAATGAGCAGTTCTTC. Encoded protein: CASSPFLAGVNEQFF.

This clone appeared once. The chain recombines TRBV25-1 with TRBJ2-7; D remains ambiguous. The V end was cut by 5 bases, the J end by 2 bases, with 13 bases between. Germline V gene data show CDR1 as MGHDK and CDR2 as SYGVNS. There are 14 residues in the CDR3. CDR3 amino acids: CASSREVVPYEQYF. Here the CDR3 DNA reads TGTGCCAGCAGTCGAGAGGTCGTCCCCTACGAGCAGTACTTC.

This chain connects TRBV19 to TRBJ1-2; D is perhaps TRBD1 (5 bases). The germline V and J ends were trimmed by 0 bases and 7 bases, with 9 bases remaining between them. The V gene's germline CDR1 is LNHDA and CDR2 SQIVND (reference sequence). The CDR3 length is 13 residues. The CDR3 DNA follows: TGTGCCAGTAGTATAGACTGGGGCTCTGGCTACACCTTC. The encoded protein is CASSIDWGSGYTF. Looking up the rest from reference TRBV19 and TRBJ1-2 gives the full variable domain: DGGITQSPKYLFRKEGQNVTLSCEQNLNHDAMYWYRQDPGQGLRLIYYSQIVNDFQKGDIAEGYSVSREKKESFPLTVTSAQKNPTAFYLCASSIDWGSGYTFGSGTRLTVV.

This sequence joins TRBV9 and TRBJ2-2; D call uncertain. V was trimmed by 1 base and J by 0 bases, leaving 10 bases between them. Per the germline V gene, CDR1 is SGDLS and CDR2 is YYNGEE. CDR3 length: 16 residues. The CDR3 nucleotides are TGTGCCAGCAGCGTATACGCTGACTCGAACACCGGGGAGCTGTTTTTT. Amino acid sequence: CASSVYADSNTGELFF.

The chain recombines TRBV7-8 with TRBJ2-5; D is ambiguous. There are 14 residues in the CDR3. Between the trimmed V and J ends, which lost 7 bases and 5 bases, there was a span of 17 bases. The germline CDR1 and CDR2 sequences are SGHVS and FQNEAQ. The CDR3 coding sequence is TGTGCCAGCAACGTCGCGGCCCTCTGGGAGACCCAGTACTTC. Protein: CASNVAALWETQYF. The variable domain in full, with the rest retrieved from reference TRBV7-8 and TRBJ2-5, is GAGVSQSPRYKVAKRGQDVALRCDPISGHVSLFWYQQALGQGPEFLTYFQNEAQLDKSGLPSDRFFAERPEGSVSTLKIQRTQQEDSAVYLCASNVAALWETQYFGPGTRLLVL.

J is TRBJ2-7 and V is TRBV28; D is perhaps TRBD2 (6 bases). V lost 4 bases to trimming and J lost 3 bases, with 16 bases between them. Germline assignment: CDR1 MDHEN and CDR2 SYDVKM. The CDR3 runs to 15 residues. CDR3 loop: CASSWDFSRVYEQYF. As DNA, the CDR3 is TGTGCCAGCAGTTGGGACTTCTCCCGGGTCTACGAGCAGTACTTC.

This clone showed up just once. J is TRBJ2-3 and V is TRBV29-1, with 14 bases matching TRBD2. The CDR3 runs 13 residues. Germline V lookup: CDR1 SQVTM, CDR2 ANQGSEA. Trimming removed 7 bases from V and 3 bases from J; junction bases left unmatched: 0. This chain's CDR3 is CSGTSGRTDTQYF. The DNA of the CDR3 is TGCAGCGGGACTAGCGGGAGGACAGATACGCAGTATTTT.